The 20 T cell receptor beta chains listed next were all sequenced from one sample in a study of the immune and genomic landscape of osteosarcoma. TCRdb keeps only in-frame clones here, not all; method: immunoSEQ multiplex PCR. In the table there are 200 to 250 clones, about 80% of which are singletons. Sequencing was done on a sample of metastatic tumor tissue from the scapula. The origin of the receptors is a girl aged 5-17 years with osteosarcoma.

This clone was recorded only once. This sequence joins TRBV6-1 and TRBJ2-5, with 10 bases aligning to TRBD1. There are 14 residues in the CDR3. Germline V CDR1 and CDR2: MNHNS, SASEGT. Germline trimming cut 3 bases from V and 5 bases from J; bases unmatched to any gene: 3. The CDR3 DNA sequence: TGTGCCAGCAGTGAGGACAGGGGGTGGGAGACCCAGTACTTC. Its protein product is CASSEDRGWETQYF.

This sequence joins TRBV19 and TRBJ1-2; unclear D gene. The germline gives CDR1 LNHDA, CDR2 SQIVND (reference sequence). This CDR3 contains 9 residues. V lost 8 bases to trimming and J lost 8 bases, with 6 bases between them. The CDR3 protein is CASRRGYTF. The CDR3 bases are TGTGCCAGTCGGAGGGGCTACACCTTC.

The V and J genes are TRBV7-2 and TRBJ2-7; 8 bases line up with TRBD1. This CDR3 has 15 residues. Germline V gene data show CDR1 as SGHTA and CDR2 as FQGNSA. Trimming at V came to 6 bases and at J to 2 bases, leaving 9 bases not matched to a gene. The CDR3 protein is CASRLDDRGTYEQYF. DNA of the CDR3: TGTGCCAGCAGACTAGATGACAGGGGCACCTACGAGCAGTACTTC.

The chain combines TRBV30 with TRBJ1-5; D is unclear. This CDR3 contains 14 residues. In germline, CDR1 is GTSNPN, CDR2 SVGIG (reference sequence). Trimming took 0 bases from V and 3 from J, leaving 9 bases between them. The CDR3 sequence: CAWSVKRDNQPQHF. The CDR3 DNA reads as TGTGCCTGGAGTGTAAAGCGTGACAATCAGCCCCAGCATTTT.

The V call is TRBV5-1, the J call TRBJ2-3; maybe TRBD2 (5 bases). The CDR3 runs to 14 residues. Trimming cost V 7 bases and J 0 bases, with 12 bases left between them. The germline V gene encodes CDR1 SGHRS and CDR2 YFSETQ. CDR3 amino acids: CASLRGGSTDTQYF. As DNA, the CDR3 is TGCGCCAGCCTCCGTGGCGGGAGCACAGATACGCAGTATTTT.

V usage is TRBV5-1 and J usage is TRBJ2-1; no reliable D call. CDR3 size: 15 residues. CDR1 and CDR2 (germline): SGHRS, YFSETQ. V was cut by 0 bases and J by 0 bases, with 7 bases left in between. CDR3 coding DNA: TGCGCCAGCAGCTTGGACAAGACCTCCTACAATGAGCAGTTCTTC. Its translation is CASSLDKTSYNEQFF.

The chain uses TRBV28 and TRBJ1-1; perhaps TRBD1 as D (5 bases). CDR1 is MDHEN, CDR2 SYDVKM, per germline. The CDR3 has 14 amino acids. The V end lost 6 bases, the J end lost 8 bases, and 19 bases lay between the germline ends. CDR3: CASRNTGTAWEAFF. CDR3 bases: TGTGCCAGCAGGAACACGGGGACCGCATGGGAAGCTTTCTTT.

The chain joins TRBV14 to TRBJ2-7; the D is unclear. Trimming cost V 5 bases and J 1 base, with 9 bases left between them. CDR1 SGHDN and CDR2 FVKESK come from the germline V gene. The CDR3 is 13 residues long. CDR3 in amino acids: CASSEDVSYEQYF. The CDR3 coding sequence is TGTGCCAGCAGCGAGGACGTTTCCTACGAGCAGTACTTC.

J is TRBJ1-5 and V is TRBV2, with TRBD1 as a possible D gene (5 bases). Trimming removed 8 bases from V and 3 bases from J, with 20 bases in between. CDR1 SNHLY and CDR2 FYNNEI come from the germline V gene. The CDR3 sequence is 16 residues long. The CDR3 DNA sequence: TGTGCCAGCTGGGGTAGCGGGAGACAGATCAATCAGCCCCAGCATTTT. Translation gives CASWGSGRQINQPQHF.

The chain's CDR3 is CASSARFDRANWGYGYTF. CDR3 nucleotide sequence: TGTGCCAGCAGTGCCCGCTTTGACAGGGCCAATTGGGGCTATGGCTACACCTTC. The chain recombines TRBV28 with TRBJ1-2; 7 bases are a match to TRBD1. Germline CDR1 MDHEN, CDR2 SYDVKM. The ends lost 5 bases at V and 4 bases at J; junction bases unmatched: 19. CDR3 length: 18 amino acids.

The V and J genes are TRBV6-6 and TRBJ2-7, with a tentative D call TRBD2 (6 bases). This CDR3 region has 15 residues. Germline assignment: CDR1 MNHNY and CDR2 SVGAGI (reference sequence). The V and J ends lost 4 bases and 6 bases respectively, with 19 bases between them. The CDR3 sequence is CASSSYGSKSSEQYF. The CDR3 coding sequence is TGTGCCAGCAGTTCCTACGGGAGTAAGAGTTCCGAGCAGTACTTC.

A single count supports this clone. The chain joins TRBV7-9 to TRBJ2-5; 7 bases map to TRBD1. V dropped 5 bases and J dropped 5; count of bases not matched to a gene: 20. From germline, CDR1 is SEHNR and CDR2 FQNEAQ (reference sequence). This CDR3 has 18 residues. The DNA for the CDR3 is TGTGCCAGCAGCCCCATCTCTGAAGACAGGGTAGGGTATGAGACCCAGTACTTC. Protein product: CASSPISEDRVGYETQYF.

This clone was seen just once. The chain joins TRBV2 to TRBJ1-6; D is unclear. V was clipped by 5 bases and J by 8 bases, with 13 bases between them. Germline CDR1 is SNHLY and CDR2 is FYNNEI. The CDR3 length is 14 residues. The CDR3 sequence: CASSYWRADSPLHF. Here the CDR3 DNA reads TGTGCCAGCAGTTATTGGAGGGCGGATTCACCCCTCCACTTT.

As regards this clone: Within the sample, other DNA sequences also encode this same CDR3. This chain connects TRBV6-1 to TRBJ2-7; tentatively, D is TRBD1 (5 bases). Germline V lookup: CDR1 MNHNS, CDR2 SASEGT. CDR3 length: 14 amino acids. V shed 2 bases and J shed 1 base, with 9 bases lying between them. CDR3 residues: CASSERGSSYEQYF. In DNA, the CDR3 is TGTGCCAGCAGTGAAAGGGGCAGTTCCTACGAGCAGTACTTC.

The sample holds a few counts of this clone. The V call is TRBV2, the J call TRBJ2-7, with TRBD2 identical over 8 bases. Germline V CDR1 and CDR2: SNHLY, FYNNEI. There are 16 residues in the CDR3. After removal of 3 bases from V and 3 bases from J, the junction contained 10 bases not matched to a gene. The CDR3 DNA reads as TGTGCCAGCAGTGACGCTGGACTAGCAGGAATCTACGAGCAGTACTTC. Translating gives CASSDAGLAGIYEQYF.

In its sample, this clone was seen once. The chain recombines TRBV5-1 with TRBJ1-1; unclear D gene. V gave up 0 bases and J gave up 1 base, with 10 bases separating them. The CDR3 has 15 residues. Looked up from germline, CDR1 is SGHRS and CDR2 is YFSETQ. In nucleotides, the CDR3 is TGCGCCAGCAGCTTGGGCTCGTTTACGAACACTGAAGCTTTCTTT. The encoded protein is CASSLGSFTNTEAFF.

The chain employs TRBV15 and TRBJ2-5; TRBD2 aligns across 12 bases. Germline lookup yields CDR1 LNHNV and CDR2 YYDKDF (reference sequence). V was pared by 5 bases and J by 5 bases, with 6 bases of the junction left unmatched. The CDR3 length is 15 residues. CDR3 nucleotide sequence: TGTGCCACCAGCCCAGGACTAGCGGGACAGGAGACCCAGTACTTC. Amino acids: CATSPGLAGQETQYF.

The chain recombines TRBV6-1 with TRBJ2-7, with 8 bases fitting TRBD1. V trimming: 3 bases; J trimming: 4 bases; junction bases outside the gene matches: 8. Germline V gives CDR1 MNHNS, CDR2 SASEGT. This CDR3 spans 15 amino acids. In DNA, the CDR3 is TGTGCCAGCAGTGAGCTCGGACAGGGTCCTTACGAGCAGTACTTC. Residues: CASSELGQGPYEQYF.

The chain carries TRBV6-5 and TRBJ2-1, with 7 bases aligning to TRBD2. J lost 4 bases, V lost 4 bases, and 7 bases had no gene match. Per the germline V gene, CDR1 is MNHEY and CDR2 is SVGAGI. The CDR3 spans 15 residues. CDR3 in amino acids: CASSWGGGHYNEQFF. CDR3 bases: TGTGCCAGCAGTTGGGGGGGAGGGCATTACAATGAGCAGTTCTTC.

Here the CDR3 reads CASSFIVGGANEQFF. The CDR3 DNA sequence: TGTGCCAGCAGCTTTATCGTAGGGGGGGCGAATGAGCAGTTCTTC. This rearrangement joins TRBV7-2 to TRBJ2-1; tentative D call: TRBD2 (7 bases). CDR3 length: 15 residues. CDR1 is SGHTA, CDR2 FQGNSA, per germline. Trimming stripped 3 bases from V and 7 bases from J, with 16 bases between.